This T cell receptor (beta chain) came from a study of shared clonotypes between healthy human individuals. Selected positively for CCR7 and CD45RO-negative, naive CD8 cells excluded terminally differentiated effector memory CD45RA+ cells. Assay execution took place at the deep level. Method: immunoSEQ multiplex PCR; TCRdb's copy keeps in-frame clones and lacks some. This table has around 2.1 million clones, under 95% appearing once. J lost 4 bases, V lost 7 bases, and 14 bases had no gene match. Germline V lookup: CDR1 MNHEY, CDR2 SMNVEV (reference sequence). This CDR3 is 16 amino acids long. The source material was naive CD8+ T cells from PBMCs. This chain joins TRBV27 and TRBJ2-3, with 7 bases identical to TRBD2. The origin of this receptor is a man between 18 and 35 years old in good health. Some clones in this sample may be carry-over from other donors' samples. DNA of the CDR3: TGTGCCAGCAATCGGGGCCCGGCGGGGGATCCAGATACGCAGTATTTT. This codes for CASNRGPAGDPDTQYF.